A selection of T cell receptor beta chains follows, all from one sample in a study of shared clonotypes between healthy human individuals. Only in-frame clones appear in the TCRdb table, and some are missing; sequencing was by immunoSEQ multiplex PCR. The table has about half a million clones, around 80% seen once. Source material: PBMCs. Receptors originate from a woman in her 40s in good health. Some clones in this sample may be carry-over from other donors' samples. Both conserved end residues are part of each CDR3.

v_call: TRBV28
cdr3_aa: CASNRDDANYGYTF

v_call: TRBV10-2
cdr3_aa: CASGDLAGARDEQFF

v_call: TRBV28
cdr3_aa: CASSRGGNEKLFF

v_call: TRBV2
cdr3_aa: CASGLENTGELFF

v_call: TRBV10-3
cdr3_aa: CAINEGNNEQFF

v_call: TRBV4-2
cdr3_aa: CASTPAGGSVGELFF

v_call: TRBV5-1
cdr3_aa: CASRMDRGRDQPQHF

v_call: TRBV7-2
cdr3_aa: CASSSGQTSGEQYF

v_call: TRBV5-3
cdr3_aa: CARSFPGRNTEAFF

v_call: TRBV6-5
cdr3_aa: CASGTSHSPSDTQYF